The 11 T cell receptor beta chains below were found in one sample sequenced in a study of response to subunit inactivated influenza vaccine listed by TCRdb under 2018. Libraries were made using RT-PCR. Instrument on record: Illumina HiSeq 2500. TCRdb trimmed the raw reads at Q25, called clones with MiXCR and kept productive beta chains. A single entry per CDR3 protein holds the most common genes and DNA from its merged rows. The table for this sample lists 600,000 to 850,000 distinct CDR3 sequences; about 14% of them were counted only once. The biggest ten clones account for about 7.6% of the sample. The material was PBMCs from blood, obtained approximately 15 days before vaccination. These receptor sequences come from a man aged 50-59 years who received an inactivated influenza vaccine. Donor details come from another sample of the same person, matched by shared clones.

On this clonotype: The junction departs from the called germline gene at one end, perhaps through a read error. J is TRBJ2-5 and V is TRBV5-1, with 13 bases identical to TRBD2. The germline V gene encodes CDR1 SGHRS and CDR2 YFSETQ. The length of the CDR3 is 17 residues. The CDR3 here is CDSSFGGLAGRGETQYF. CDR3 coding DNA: TGCGACAGCAGCTTTGGGGGACTAGCGGGAAGAGGAGAGACCCAGTACTTC.

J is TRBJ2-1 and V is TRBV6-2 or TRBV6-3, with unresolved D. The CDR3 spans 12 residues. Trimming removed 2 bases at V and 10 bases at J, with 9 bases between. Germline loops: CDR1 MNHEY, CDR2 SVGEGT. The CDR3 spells CASSYGVDEQFF. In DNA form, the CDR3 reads TGTGCCAGCAGTTACGGAGTAGACGAGCAGTTCTTC.

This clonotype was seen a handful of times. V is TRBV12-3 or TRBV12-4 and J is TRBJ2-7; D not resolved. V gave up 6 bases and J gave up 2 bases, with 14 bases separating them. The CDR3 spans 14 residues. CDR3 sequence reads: CASSYAGPAYEQYF. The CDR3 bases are TGTGCCAGCAGCTATGCCGGTCCTGCCTACGAGCAGTACTTC.

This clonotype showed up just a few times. The CDR3 DNA is TGCAGTGCTTCCCTAGGCCCCGTCGAGCAGTACTTC. Protein sequence: CSASLGPVEQYF. The V and J genes are TRBV20-1 and TRBJ2-7; no reliable D call. CDR1 is DFQATT and CDR2 is SNEGSKA in the germline V gene (reference sequence). CDR3 length: 12 amino acids. Between the trimmed V and J ends, which lost 5 bases and 6 bases, there was a span of 14 bases.

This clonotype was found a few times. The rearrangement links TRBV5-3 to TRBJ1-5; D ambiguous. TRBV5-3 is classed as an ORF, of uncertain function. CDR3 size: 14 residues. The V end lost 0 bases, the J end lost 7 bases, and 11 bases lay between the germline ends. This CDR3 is CARSLAVWLQPQHF. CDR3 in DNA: TGTGCCAGAAGCTTGGCCGTCTGGTTACAGCCCCAGCATTTT.

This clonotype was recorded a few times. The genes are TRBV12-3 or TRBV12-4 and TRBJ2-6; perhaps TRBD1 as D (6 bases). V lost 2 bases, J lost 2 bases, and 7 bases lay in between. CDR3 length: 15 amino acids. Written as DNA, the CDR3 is TGTGCCAGCAGTTTAAGGACAGCTGGGGCCAACGTCCTGACTTTC. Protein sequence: CASSLRTAGANVLTF.

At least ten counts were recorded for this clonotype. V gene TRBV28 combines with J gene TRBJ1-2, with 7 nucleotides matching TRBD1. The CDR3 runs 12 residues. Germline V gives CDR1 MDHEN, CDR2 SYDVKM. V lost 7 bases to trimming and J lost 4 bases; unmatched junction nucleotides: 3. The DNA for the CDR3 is TGTGCCAGCATACAGGGGACCTATGGCTACACCTTC. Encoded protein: CASIQGTYGYTF.

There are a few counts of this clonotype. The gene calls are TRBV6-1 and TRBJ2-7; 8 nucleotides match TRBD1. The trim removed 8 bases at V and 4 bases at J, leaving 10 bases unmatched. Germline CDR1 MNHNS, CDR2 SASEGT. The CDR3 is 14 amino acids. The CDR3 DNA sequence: TGTGCCAGCCGGAGGGGACAGGAATTTTACGAGCAGTACTTC. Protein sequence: CASRRGQEFYEQYF.

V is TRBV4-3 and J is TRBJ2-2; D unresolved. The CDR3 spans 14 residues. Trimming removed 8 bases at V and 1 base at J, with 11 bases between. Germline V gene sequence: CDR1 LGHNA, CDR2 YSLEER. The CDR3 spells CASQKDLNTGELFF. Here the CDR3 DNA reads TGCGCCAGCCAAAAAGATTTGAACACCGGGGAGCTGTTTTTT.

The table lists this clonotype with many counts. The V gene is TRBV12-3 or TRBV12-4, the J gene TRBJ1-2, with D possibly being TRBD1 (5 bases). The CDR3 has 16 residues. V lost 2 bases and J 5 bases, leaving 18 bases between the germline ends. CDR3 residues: CASSLFTTAGRYGYTF. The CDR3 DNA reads TGTGCCAGCAGTTTATTTACGACAGCGGGTCGTTATGGCTACACCTTC.

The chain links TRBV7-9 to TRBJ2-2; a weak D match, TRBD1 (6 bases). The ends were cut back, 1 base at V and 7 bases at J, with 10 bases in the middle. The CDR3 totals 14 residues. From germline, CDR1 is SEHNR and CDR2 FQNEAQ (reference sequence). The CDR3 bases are TGTGCCAGCAGCTTAGGAGGGGGAGTCGGGGAGCTGTTTTTT. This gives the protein CASSLGGGVGELFF.